These 27 T cell receptor beta chains share one sample of origin, sequenced in a study of vaccination and CD4 T cells after COVID-19. Their antigens are not known. The Oncomine TCR Beta short-read assay sequenced DNA from cultured CD4+ T cells. TCRdb reprocessed the PCR reads with MiXCR, giving one entry per CDR3 protein. The sample has approximately 23,000 distinct CDR3 sequences, 50% seen once. Treatment of the sample: roughly 11-day PBMC culture with coronavirus spike peptide pools or control peptides (ViraFEST assay). The sequencing used CD4+ T cells from blood, cultured in vitro, collected before SARS-CoV-2 vaccination. The origin of the receptors is a human donor who received a COVID-19 vaccine.

The chain has TRBV6-1 and TRBJ1-1, with a weak D call TRBD1 (6 bases). This CDR3 is built from 13 residues. Germline CDR1 MNHNS, CDR2 SASEGT. V shed 4 bases and J shed 10 bases, with 16 bases lying between them. The CDR3, as DNA: TGTGCCAGCAGTGCCCGACAGGTTAACGCAGCTTTCTTT. It translates to CASSARQVNAAFF.

This chain connects TRBV5-1 to TRBJ1-6, with D possibly matching TRBD1 (5 bases). This CDR3 comprises 16 residues. Trimming shortened V by 6 bases and J by 7 bases, and 20 bases separated the two germline ends. Germline loops: CDR1 SGHRS, CDR2 YFSETQ. The CDR3 DNA reads TGCGCCAGCACAAGCTCCAGGGCCGCAGGCAATTCACCCCTCCACTTT. The encoded protein is CASTSSRAAGNSPLHF.

For this clonotype: At one boundary the junction diverges from the germline segment, which might be a read error. The chain uses TRBV5-3 and TRBJ1-1, with D tentatively TRBD1 (5 bases). TRBV5-3 counts as an open reading frame of uncertain function. The CDR3 totals 17 residues. The CDR3 DNA reads as TGTGCCAGCAGCTTGGCTGCTCGGGGCCTTATGAACACTGAAGCTTTCTTT. Translating gives CASSLAARGLMNTEAFF.

This clonotype was detected only a few times. The rearrangement joins TRBV30 to TRBJ1-1; 9 nucleotides align to TRBD1. Germline V gene sequence: CDR1 GTSNPN, CDR2 SVGIG (reference sequence). V was pared by 2 bases and J by 6 bases, with 7 bases of the junction left unmatched. This CDR3 comprises 14 residues. The CDR3 DNA is TGTGCCTGGAGTACCGGGACAGGGTTCGCTGAAGCTTTCTTT. This encodes CAWSTGTGFAEAFF.

V usage is TRBV21-1 and J usage is TRBJ1-1; the DNA was not compared with TRBD1, the D call given in the table. TRBV21-1 is an annotated pseudogene. CDR3 length: 19 residues. CDR3 in amino acids: CASSKVILSGTLRTTEAFF. For the CDR3, the DNA is TGTGCCAGCAGCAAAGTGATACTTTCCGGGACCCTGAGGACCACTGAAGCTTTCTTT.

Judged by abundance, this clonotype is medium-sized. In nucleotides, the CDR3 is TGTGCCAGCAGCTTAGGATGGGACCTGGGCCACAATGAGCAGTTCTTC. Its translation: CASSLGWDLGHNEQFF. The V gene is TRBV7-9, the J gene TRBJ2-1, with D perhaps given as TRBD1 or TRBD2 (5 bases each). The V end lost 1 base, the J end lost 5 bases, and 15 bases lay between the germline ends. There are 16 residues in the CDR3. The germline V gene encodes CDR1 SEHNR and CDR2 FQNEAQ (reference sequence).

This clonotype was observed a few times. The chain employs TRBV2 and TRBJ2-2; TRBD2 matches 9 bases. Germline CDR1 is SNHLY and CDR2 is FYNNEI. The CDR3 contains 16 residues. Trimming removed 4 bases from V and 0 bases from J; junction bases left unmatched: 3. CDR3 amino acids: CASSARGGANTGELFF. DNA for the CDR3: TGTGCCAGCAGTGCCCGCGGGGGGGCGAACACCGGGGAGCTGTTTTTT.

This clonotype has a handful of counts. The CDR3 loop is CATSDFRTSGGDNEQFF. The CDR3 DNA reads as TGTGCCACCAGTGATTTCAGGACTAGCGGGGGGGACAATGAGCAGTTCTTC. The V and J genes are TRBV24-1 and TRBJ2-1; TRBD2 matches at 15 bases. The germline V gene has CDR1 KGHDR and CDR2 SFDVKD. The CDR3 extends over 17 amino acids. J gave up 5 bases and V 1 base, and 2 bases lay outside the gene matches.

This clonotype appeared a few times. The V and J genes are TRBV5-1 and TRBJ2-1; no clear D gene. Per the germline V gene, CDR1 is SGHRS and CDR2 is YFSETQ. The V end lost 0 bases, the J end lost 0 bases, and 4 bases lay between the germline ends. CDR3 length: 14 amino acids. In DNA, the CDR3 is TGCGCCAGCAGCTTGGTTCCCTCCTACAATGAGCAGTTCTTC. It yields the protein CASSLVPSYNEQFF.

The V and J genes are TRBV7-6 and TRBJ2-5; TRBD2 matches at 11 bases. The CDR3 has 13 amino acids. With 5 bases clipped from V and 7 bases from J, the junction kept 3 bases outside the gene matches. CDR1 SGHVS and CDR2 FNYEAQ come from the germline V gene. The CDR3, as DNA: TGTGCCAGCAGCCCTACTAGCGGGGGGACCCAGTACTTC. This gives the protein CASSPTSGGTQYF.

The V call is TRBV6-5, the J call TRBJ1-2; D is ambiguous. Germline CDR1 is MNHEY and CDR2 is SVGAGI. V shed 0 bases and J shed 1 base, with 6 bases lying between them. The CDR3 totals 14 residues. This chain's CDR3 is CASSYSPVNYGYTF. The CDR3, as DNA: TGTGCCAGCAGTTACTCGCCCGTTAACTATGGCTACACCTTC.

J is TRBJ1-1 and V is TRBV20-1; D is perhaps TRBD1 (5 bases). This CDR3 contains 14 residues. Trimming stripped 3 bases from V and 5 bases from J, with 16 bases between. CDR1 and CDR2 (germline): DFQATT, SNEGSKA (reference sequence). The CDR3 DNA reads TGCAGTGCTAGTCCAGACACCGGGGGGACTGAAGCTTTCTTT. This translates into CSASPDTGGTEAFF.

This clonotype showed up just once. V is TRBV23-1 and J is TRBJ2-6; 11 bases agree with TRBD1. Being an ORF, TRBV23-1 has a function that is uncertain. The length of the CDR3 is 18 residues. V was pared by 2 bases and J by 2 bases, with 5 bases of the junction left unmatched. Here the CDR3 DNA reads TGCGCCAGCAGTCAACGGACAGGGGGCCACGCTGGGGCCAACGTCCTGACTTTC. It encodes CASSQRTGGHAGANVLTF.

The CDR3 reads CAWSLAGGRDTQYF. The CDR3 coding sequence is TGTGCCTGGAGTCTCGCGGGGGGGAGGGATACGCAGTATTTT. The chain joins TRBV30 to TRBJ2-3, with 9 bases fitting TRBD2. The CDR3 has 14 amino acids. Germline V CDR1 and CDR2: GTSNPN, SVGIG (reference sequence). The V and J ends lost 2 bases and 6 bases, in that order; junction bases with no gene match: 6.

The CDR3 loop reads CATSSGQRGYTGELFF. The CDR3 coding sequence is TGTGCCACCAGCAGTGGTCAGCGGGGTTACACCGGGGAGCTGTTTTTT. The rearrangement links TRBV15 to TRBJ2-2, with 7 bases fitting TRBD2. J was trimmed by 3 bases and V by 3 bases; bases with no gene match: 7. The CDR3 sequence is 16 residues long. The germline CDR1 and CDR2 sequences are LNHNV and YYDKDF (reference sequence).

J is TRBJ1-2 and V is TRBV15, with 11 positions matching TRBD1. Losses at the gene ends were 11 bases for V and 0 bases for J; bases not matched to a gene: 2. The CDR3 length is 13 residues. Looked up from germline, CDR1 is LNHNV and CDR2 is YYDKDF (reference sequence). The CDR3 loop reads CAAGQGANYGYTF. As DNA, the CDR3 is TGTGCCGCGGGACAGGGGGCTAACTATGGCTACACCTTC. The entire variable domain, with the rest obtained from reference TRBV15 and TRBJ1-2, is as follows: DAMVIQNPRYQVTQFGKPVTLSCSQTLNHNVMYWYQQKSSQAPKLLFHYYDKDFNNEADTPDNFQSRRPNTSFCFLDIRSPGLGDTAMYLCAAGQGANYGYTFGSGTRLTVV.

In DNA, the CDR3 is TGTGCCTGCGGGACATACTACGAGCAGTACTTC. It is translated as CACGTYYEQYF. J is TRBJ2-7 and V is TRBV2; perhaps D is TRBD1 or TRBD2 (6 bases each). Trimming took 11 bases from V and 3 from J, leaving 11 bases between them. The germline CDR1 and CDR2 sequences are SNHLY and FYNNEI. The CDR3 loop spans 11 amino acids.

The J gene is TRBJ1-5, the V gene TRBV12-3 or TRBV12-4; 9 bases fit TRBD1. This CDR3 is built from 13 residues. V dropped 5 bases and J dropped 5; count of bases not matched to a gene: 1. The CDR3 DNA follows: TGTGCCAGCAGTCGGACAGGGGATCAGCCCCAGCATTTT. This gives the protein CASSRTGDQPQHF.

The sample holds a few counts of this clonotype. This chain links TRBV12-3 or TRBV12-4 with TRBJ1-6; 9 bases line up with TRBD1. CDR3 size: 14 residues. The junction had 6 bases not matched to a gene; V was cut back by 5 bases and J by 10 bases. The CDR3 is CASSPTGGGSPLHF. The CDR3 DNA is TGTGCCAGCAGTCCAACAGGGGGCGGATCACCCCTCCACTTT.

V is TRBV12-3 or TRBV12-4 and J is TRBJ1-2; 9 bases fit TRBD1. The CDR3 extends over 13 amino acids. The J segment lost 8 bases and the V segment lost 4 bases, leaving 5 bases of the junction unmatched. This CDR3 is CASSSNRGQGYTF. The CDR3 DNA sequence: TGTGCCAGCAGTTCCAACAGGGGGCAAGGCTACACCTTC.

There are a few counts of this clonotype. This sequence joins TRBV20-1 and TRBJ2-3; no clear D gene. Trimming left V 4 bases short and J 3 bases short, with 8 bases between. Germline lookup yields CDR1 DFQATT and CDR2 SNEGSKA (reference sequence). The length of the CDR3 is 12 residues. CDR3 bases: TGCAGTGCTAAAGAAGGGACAGATACGCAGTATTTT. This codes for CSAKEGTDTQYF.

This chain links TRBV2 with TRBJ2-3, with 7 bases lining up with TRBD2. Germline-derived CDR1 and CDR2 are SNHLY and FYNNEI. V lost 6 bases and J lost 4; bases outside the gene matches: 7. This CDR3 region has 14 residues. CDR3 amino acids: CASRRRAGPDTQYF. DNA of the CDR3: TGTGCCAGCAGAAGACGAGCGGGGCCAGATACGCAGTATTTT.

The genes are TRBV20-1 and TRBJ1-1; maybe TRBD1 (5 bases). CDR1 DFQATT and CDR2 SNEGSKA come from the germline V gene (reference sequence). This CDR3 has 14 amino acids. Deletions cut 4 bases from V and 1 base from J, with 13 bases between. CDR3 amino acids: CSAIVGGSNTEAFF. Here the CDR3 DNA reads TGCAGTGCTATAGTCGGGGGGTCGAACACTGAAGCTTTCTTT.

The chain employs TRBV19 and TRBJ2-1; D might be TRBD1 (7 bases). This CDR3 comprises 15 residues. The germline V gene has CDR1 LNHDA and CDR2 SQIVND (reference sequence). Between the trimmed V and J ends, which lost 7 bases and 3 bases, there was a span of 16 bases. In DNA, the CDR3 is TGTGCCAGTACCCGAGGGGGGACAGTCTACAATGAGCAGTTCTTC. Encoded protein: CASTRGGTVYNEQFF.

The V and J genes are TRBV3-1 and TRBJ1-2; the match to TRBD1 covers 11 bases. Trimming took 4 bases from V and 8 from J; bases not matched to a gene: 6. Germline assignment: CDR1 LGHDT and CDR2 YNNKEL (reference sequence). The CDR3 covers 14 residues. The CDR3 sequence is CASSPGQGARGYTF. The CDR3 DNA is TGTGCCAGCAGCCCCGGACAGGGGGCGAGGGGCTACACCTTC.

The gene calls are TRBV7-2 and TRBJ1-2; the match to TRBD1 covers 8 bases. This CDR3 region has 14 residues. In germline, CDR1 is SGHTA, CDR2 FQGNSA. Losses at the gene ends were 2 bases for V and 5 bases for J; bases not matched to a gene: 4. The CDR3 region is CASSLPDREYGYTF. CDR3 DNA sequence: TGTGCCAGCAGCTTACCGGACAGGGAGTATGGCTACACCTTC.

The chain has TRBV6-1 and TRBJ1-5; D might be TRBD1 (6 bases). This CDR3 contains 15 residues. CDR1 MNHNS and CDR2 SASEGT come from the germline V gene. V shed 1 base and J shed 2 bases, with 9 bases lying between them. The CDR3 protein is CASSEGAGGNQPQHF. CDR3 nucleotide sequence: TGTGCCAGCAGTGAAGGGGCAGGGGGCAATCAGCCCCAGCATTTT.